Below are 11 T cell receptor beta chains sequenced from a single sample in a study of CD8+ T cells in alopecia areata. Following RNA extraction, reverse transcription yielded cDNA that acted as the sequencing template. The data were produced by immunoSEQ multiplex PCR, yet TCRdb's version contains in-frame clones alone and is incomplete. The sample has 160,000 or so clones, 65% to 75% seen once. The sequencing here drew on CD8+ T cells sorted from blood, taken at week 0. The receptors here all came from a human donor with alopecia areata.

The chain recombines TRBV4-1 with TRBJ2-1, with TRBD2 identical over 8 bases. J lost 3 bases, V lost 0 bases, and 7 bases had no gene match. Germline lookup yields CDR1 MGHRA and CDR2 YSYEKL. The CDR3 sequence is 17 residues long. The CDR3 sequence is CASSQDGGGGHYNEQFF. CDR3 DNA sequence: TGCGCCAGCAGCCAAGATGGGGGCGGGGGGCACTACAATGAGCAGTTCTTC.

This clone was found once. V and J are TRBV27 and TRBJ1-6; possible D gene TRBD1, 6 bases. Germline values: CDR1 MNHEY, CDR2 SMNVEV (reference sequence). The CDR3 runs 16 residues. Trimming left V 5 bases short and J 4 bases short, with 15 bases between. For the CDR3, the DNA is TGTGCCAGCAGTGGACCGACAGGCTCTTATAATTCACCCCTCCACTTT. Translated, it gives CASSGPTGSYNSPLHF.

The chain uses TRBV5-1 and TRBJ1-6; D unresolved. Trimming took 4 bases from V and 12 from J, leaving 8 bases between them. The CDR3 has 11 amino acids. Germline lookup yields CDR1 SGHRS and CDR2 YFSETQ. The CDR3 spells CASSPDLPLHF. CDR3 sequence (DNA): TGCGCCAGCAGCCCGGATCTACCCCTCCACTTT.

This rearrangement joins TRBV29-1 to TRBJ1-3, with 8 nucleotides matching TRBD1. Germline loops: CDR1 SQVTM, CDR2 ANQGSEA. Trimming removed 4 bases from V and 8 bases from J; junction bases left unmatched: 7. The CDR3 runs to 13 residues. The CDR3, as DNA: TGCAGCGTTGCCGAGACAGGGGTAGACACCATATATTTT. Translating gives CSVAETGVDTIYF.

The J gene is TRBJ1-1, the V gene TRBV6-6; no clear D gene. The CDR3 runs to 11 residues. Germline CDR1 and CDR2: MNHNY and SVGAGI (reference sequence). Trimming left V 6 bases short and J 6 bases short, with 8 bases between. The CDR3 reads CASSLPPEAFF. The CDR3 bases are TGTGCCAGCAGCCTCCCCCCTGAAGCTTTCTTT.

The rearrangement uses TRBV6-5 and TRBJ1-1; perhaps TRBD1 as D (5 bases). Germline loops: CDR1 MNHEY, CDR2 SVGAGI. This CDR3 has 14 residues. Trimming removed 5 bases at V and 4 bases at J, with 14 bases between. The chain's CDR3 is CASSVGEVTTEAFF. The CDR3 DNA is TGTGCCAGCAGTGTGGGGGAAGTTACCACTGAAGCTTTCTTT.

The J gene is TRBJ1-2, the V gene TRBV10-3; D remains unclear. In germline, CDR1 is ENHRY, CDR2 SYGVKD. This CDR3 comprises 11 residues. V shed 4 bases and J shed 5 bases, with 5 bases lying between them. This CDR3 is CAISGPYGYTF. CDR3 DNA: TGTGCCATCAGTGGACCGTATGGCTACACCTTC.

The genes are TRBV29-1 and TRBJ2-3; D might be TRBD2 (6 bases). V dropped 5 bases and J dropped 5 bases, with 11 bases sitting between them. This CDR3 has 12 residues. Germline V CDR1 and CDR2: SQVTM, ANQGSEA. The CDR3 reads CSVRDGGDTQYF. For the CDR3, the DNA is TGCAGCGTTAGGGACGGGGGAGATACGCAGTATTTT.

This rearrangement joins TRBV2 to TRBJ1-2; possibly TRBD1 for D (6 bases). Germline lookup yields CDR1 SNHLY and CDR2 FYNNEI. The V gene lost 1 base and the J gene lost 4 bases, with 13 bases spanning the gap. CDR3 length equals 15 residues. The CDR3 DNA is TGTGCCAGCAGTGAAGAACAGGGAGCCCCCTATGGCTACACCTTC. This sequence encodes CASSEEQGAPYGYTF.

This clone appeared a few times. The chain joins TRBV29-1 to TRBJ2-5; TRBD1 aligns across 7 bases. The J segment lost 4 bases and the V segment lost 7 bases, leaving 12 bases of the junction unmatched. Germline V gene data show CDR1 as SQVTM and CDR2 as ANQGSEA. This CDR3 comprises 14 residues. In DNA, the CDR3 is TGCAGCGCCTATGCCCGGGACAGTGGAGAGACCCAGTACTTC. It codes for CSAYARDSGETQYF.

V and J are TRBV9 and TRBJ1-1, with D perhaps TRBD1 (6 bases). Germline assignment: CDR1 SGDLS and CDR2 YYNGEE. Trimming cost V 2 bases and J 2 bases, with 19 bases left between them. The CDR3 length is 17 residues. CDR3 bases: TGTGCCAGCAGCGTGTGGGGGGCGCGAGGCCCTAACACTGAAGCTTTCTTT. Its protein product is CASSVWGARGPNTEAFF.